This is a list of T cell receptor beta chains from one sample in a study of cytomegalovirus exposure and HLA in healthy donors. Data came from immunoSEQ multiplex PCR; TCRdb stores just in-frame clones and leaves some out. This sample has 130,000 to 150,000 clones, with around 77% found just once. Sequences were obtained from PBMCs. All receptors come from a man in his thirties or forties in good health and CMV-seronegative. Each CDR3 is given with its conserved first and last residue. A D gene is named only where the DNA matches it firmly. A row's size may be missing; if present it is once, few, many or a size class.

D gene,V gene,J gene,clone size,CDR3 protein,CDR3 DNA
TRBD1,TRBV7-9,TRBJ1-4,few,CASRTGGSNEKLFF,TGTGCCAGCAGAACAGGGGGCTCTAATGAAAAACTGTTTTTT
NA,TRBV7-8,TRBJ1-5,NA,CASSLANIMGDIGNQPQHF,TGTGCCAGCAGCTTAGCGAATATAATGGGGGACATTGGGAATCAGCCCCAGCATTTT
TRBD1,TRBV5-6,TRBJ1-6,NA,CASSLGDRGIGYSPLHF,TGTGCCAGCAGCTTGGGGGACAGGGGCATCGGATATTCACCCCTCCACTTT
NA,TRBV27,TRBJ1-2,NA,CASSIHRDYGYTF,TGTGCCAGCAGTATCCACAGGGACTATGGCTACACCTTC
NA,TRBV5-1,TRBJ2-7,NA,CASSLDTGGLSEQYF,TGCGCCAGCAGCTTGGATACGGGTGGACTTTCCGAGCAGTACTTC
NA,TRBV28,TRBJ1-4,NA,CASSLLAGGKLFF,TGTGCCAGCAGTTTATTGGCTGGCGGAAAACTGTTTTTT
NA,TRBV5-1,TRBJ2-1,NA,CASSLSGNEQFF,TGCGCCAGCAGCTTGTCCGGCAATGAGCAGTTCTTC
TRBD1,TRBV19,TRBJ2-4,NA,CASEAGGPPRNIQYF,TGTGCCAGTGAGGCAGGGGGACCCCCGAGGAACATTCAGTACTTC
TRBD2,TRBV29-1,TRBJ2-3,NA,CSVEGGLAGGRISTDTQYF,TGCAGCGTGGAGGGGGGGCTAGCGGGGGGACGAATTAGCACAGATACGCAGTATTTT
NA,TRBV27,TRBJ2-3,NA,CASSPSPGDTQYF,TGTGCCAGCAGCCCCTCCCCGGGAGATACGCAGTATTTT
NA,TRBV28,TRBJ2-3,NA,CASNAGGSVDTQYF,TGTGCCAGCAACGCGGGCGGGTCAGTGGATACGCAGTATTTT
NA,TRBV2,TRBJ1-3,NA,CASREVSSGNTIYF,TGTGCCAGTCGCGAAGTGAGCTCTGGAAACACCATATATTTT
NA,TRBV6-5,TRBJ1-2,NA,CASSYSSYVVPSGYTF,TGTGCCAGCAGTTACTCATCTTACGTCGTTCCTAGTGGCTACACCTTC
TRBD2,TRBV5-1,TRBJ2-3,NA,CASSQSGLAGAVGTQYF,TGCGCCAGCAGCCAATCTGGACTAGCGGGAGCTGTGGGTACGCAGTATTTT
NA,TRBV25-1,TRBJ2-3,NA,CASRGWGSSTDTQYF,TGTGCCAGCAGGGGATGGGGCAGCAGCACAGATACGCAGTATTTT
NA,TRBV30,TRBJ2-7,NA,CAWSRGSSYEQYF,TGTGCCTGGAGTAGGGGTTCCTCCTACGAGCAGTACTTC
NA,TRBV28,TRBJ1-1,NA,CASQGHEAFF,TGTGCCAGCCAGGGCCATGAAGCTTTCTTT
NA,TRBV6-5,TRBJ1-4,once,CASSYSQGFNEKLFF,TGTGCCAGCAGTTACTCGCAGGGGTTCAATGAAAAACTGTTTTTT
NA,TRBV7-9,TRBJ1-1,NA,CASSFGGVGGTEAFF,TGTGCCAGCAGCTTTGGAGGGGTGGGTGGCACTGAAGCTTTCTTT
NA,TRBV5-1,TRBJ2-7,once,CASSLDPGPYEQYF,TGCGCCAGCAGCTTGGATCCAGGGCCCTACGAGCAGTACTTC
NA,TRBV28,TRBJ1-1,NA,CASSLGGARNTEAFF,TGTGCCAGCAGTTTAGGGGGGGCCCGAAACACTGAAGCTTTCTTT
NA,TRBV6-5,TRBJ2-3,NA,CASSYGGLPLDTQYF,TGTGCCAGCAGTTACGGGGGACTGCCCCTTGATACGCAGTATTTT
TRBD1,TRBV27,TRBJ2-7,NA,CASRQGSSYEQYF,TGTGCCAGTCGACAGGGAAGCTCCTACGAGCAGTACTTC
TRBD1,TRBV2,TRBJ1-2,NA,CASSEQGAHYGYTF,TGTGCCAGCAGTGAACAGGGGGCCCACTATGGCTACACCTTC
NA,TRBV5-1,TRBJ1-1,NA,CASSVGKGVSTEAFF,TGCGCCAGCAGCGTCGGGAAGGGGGTAAGCACTGAAGCTTTCTTT
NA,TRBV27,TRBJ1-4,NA,CASSLSGQGGNEKLFF,TGTGCCAGCAGTTTATCGGGCCAGGGCGGTAATGAAAAACTGTTTTTT
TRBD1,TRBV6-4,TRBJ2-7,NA,CASFVGQPFEQYF,TGTGCCAGCTTCGTGGGACAGCCTTTTGAGCAGTACTTC
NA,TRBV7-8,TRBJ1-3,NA,CASSPGGPYSFSGNTIYF,TGTGCCAGCAGCCCCGGCGGTCCGTACTCTTTCTCTGGAAACACCATATATTTT
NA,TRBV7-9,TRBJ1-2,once,CASSYNNYGYTF,TGTGCCAGCAGCTACAATAACTATGGCTACACCTTC
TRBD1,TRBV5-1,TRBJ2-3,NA,CASSRYSRGQGTDTQYF,TGCGCCAGCAGCCGGTATAGCCGGGGACAGGGCACAGATACGCAGTATTTT
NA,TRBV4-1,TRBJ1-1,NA,CASSQEEGGTEAFF,TGCGCCAGCAGCCAAGAAGAGGGGGGGACTGAAGCTTTCTTT
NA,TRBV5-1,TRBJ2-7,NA,CASSLAPSSSPGNHEQYF,TGCGCCAGCAGCTTGGCCCCCTCTTCATCCCCAGGGAACCACGAGCAGTACTTC
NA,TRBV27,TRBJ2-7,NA,CASRPLVHSSYEQYF,TGTGCCAGCAGGCCCCTCGTTCACAGCTCCTACGAGCAGTACTTC
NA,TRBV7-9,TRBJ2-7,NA,CASSLGPGGRGAYEQYF,TGTGCCAGCAGCTTAGGGCCAGGAGGGCGCGGGGCGTACGAGCAGTACTTC